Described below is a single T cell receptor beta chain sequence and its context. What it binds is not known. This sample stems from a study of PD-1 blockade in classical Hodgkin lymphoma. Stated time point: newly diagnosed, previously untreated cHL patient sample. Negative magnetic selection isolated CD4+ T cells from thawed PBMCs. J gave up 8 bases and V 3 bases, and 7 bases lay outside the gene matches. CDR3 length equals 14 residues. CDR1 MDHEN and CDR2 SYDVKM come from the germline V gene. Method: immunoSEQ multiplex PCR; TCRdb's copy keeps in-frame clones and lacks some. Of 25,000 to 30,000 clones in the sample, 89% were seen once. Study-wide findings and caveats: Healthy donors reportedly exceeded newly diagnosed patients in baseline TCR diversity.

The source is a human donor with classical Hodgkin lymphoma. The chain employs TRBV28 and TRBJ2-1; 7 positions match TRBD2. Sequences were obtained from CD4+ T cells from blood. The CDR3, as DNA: TGTGCCAGCAGTTTCTGGACTAGGTATGATGAGCAGTTCTTC. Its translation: CASSFWTRYDEQFF.